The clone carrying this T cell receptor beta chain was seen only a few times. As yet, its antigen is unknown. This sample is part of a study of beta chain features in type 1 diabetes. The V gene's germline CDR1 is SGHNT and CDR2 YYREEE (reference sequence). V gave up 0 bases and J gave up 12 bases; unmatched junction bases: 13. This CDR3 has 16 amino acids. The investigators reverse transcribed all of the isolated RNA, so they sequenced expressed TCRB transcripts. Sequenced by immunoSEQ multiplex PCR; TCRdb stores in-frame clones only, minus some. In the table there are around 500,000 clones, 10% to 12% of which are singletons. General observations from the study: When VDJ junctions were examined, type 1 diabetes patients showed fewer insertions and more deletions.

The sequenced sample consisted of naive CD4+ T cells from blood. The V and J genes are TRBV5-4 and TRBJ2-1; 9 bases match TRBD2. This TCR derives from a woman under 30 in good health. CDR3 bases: TGTGCCAGCAGCTTGGGGGCCGGGACTAGCCCGAAGAGGCAGTTCTTC. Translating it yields CASSLGAGTSPKRQFF.